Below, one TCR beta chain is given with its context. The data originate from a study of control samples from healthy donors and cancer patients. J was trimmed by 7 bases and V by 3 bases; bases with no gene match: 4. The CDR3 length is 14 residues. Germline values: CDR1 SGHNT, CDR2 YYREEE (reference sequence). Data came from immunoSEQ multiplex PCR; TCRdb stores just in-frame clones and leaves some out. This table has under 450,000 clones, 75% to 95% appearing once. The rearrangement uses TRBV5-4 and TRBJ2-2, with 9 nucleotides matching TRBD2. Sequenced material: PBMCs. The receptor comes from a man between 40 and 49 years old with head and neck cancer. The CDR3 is CASSSGLALGELFF. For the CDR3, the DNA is TGTGCCAGCAGCTCAGGACTAGCGCTCGGGGAGCTGTTTTTT.